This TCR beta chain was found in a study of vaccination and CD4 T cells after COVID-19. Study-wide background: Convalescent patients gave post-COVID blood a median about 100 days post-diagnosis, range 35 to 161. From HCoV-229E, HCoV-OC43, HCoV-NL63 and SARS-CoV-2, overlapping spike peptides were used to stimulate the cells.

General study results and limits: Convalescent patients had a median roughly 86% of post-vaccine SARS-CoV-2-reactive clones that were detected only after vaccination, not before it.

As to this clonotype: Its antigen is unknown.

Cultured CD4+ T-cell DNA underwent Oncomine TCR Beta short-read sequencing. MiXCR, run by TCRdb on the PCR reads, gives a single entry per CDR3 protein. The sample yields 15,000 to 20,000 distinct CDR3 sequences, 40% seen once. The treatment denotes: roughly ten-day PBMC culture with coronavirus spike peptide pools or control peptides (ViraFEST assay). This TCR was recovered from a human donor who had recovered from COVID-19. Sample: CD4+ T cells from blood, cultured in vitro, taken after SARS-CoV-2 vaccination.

The CDR3 sequence: CASSDIDRTNTEAFF. The CDR3 nucleotides read TGTGCCAGCAGTGACATAGACAGGACGAACACTGAAGCTTTCTTT. The rearrangement uses TRBV6-2 or TRBV6-3 and TRBJ1-1; D perhaps matches TRBD1 (6 bases). Germline V lookup: CDR1 MNHEY, CDR2 SVGEGT. Trimming removed 5 bases at V and 1 base at J, with 14 bases between. CDR3 size: 15 residues.